This entry concerns a single TCR beta chain. Its antigen is undetermined. The source of the sample is a study of somatic mutations in cytotoxic T cells in rheumatoid arthritis. Across the study: The authors flow-sorted some V beta antibody-stained T-cell populations at nearly 100% purity, including V beta1+ cells that they sequenced for TCRB.

Findings and limits, study-wide: The slightly lower representation of TRBV07 among rheumatoid arthritis patients did not undergo correction for multiple comparisons. An age-related increase in CD8+ clonality was seen in rheumatoid arthritis patients but not in healthy controls.

Data came from immunoSEQ multiplex PCR; TCRdb stores just in-frame clones and leaves some out. This sample carries tens of thousands of clones, 86% of them seen once, and the ten largest clones take 15% to 20%. Both CD4+ and CD8+ cells were separated through positive magnetic bead selection, and their purity was verified using flow cytometry. CDR1 and CDR2 from the germline V gene are KGHSY and FQNENV. The CDR3 has 17 residues. The V segment lost 1 base and the J segment 0 bases; nucleotides outside the gene matches: 9. The receptor was isolated from a woman aged 50 to 60 in good health. The chain links TRBV16 to TRBJ2-7; 7 bases map to TRBD2. Sequenced: CD8+ T cells sorted from blood. The CDR3 sequence: CASSQLREGSDSYEQYF. The CDR3 DNA sequence: TGTGCCAGCAGCCAATTGAGGGAGGGATCCGACTCCTACGAGCAGTACTTC. Full variable domain (missing parts from reference TRBV16 and TRBJ2-7): GEEVAQTPKHLVRGEGQKAKLYCAPIKGHSYVFWYQQVLKNEFKFLISFQNENVFDETGMPKERFSAKCLPNSPCSLEIQATKLEDSAVYFCASSQLREGSDSYEQYFGPGTRLTVT.